These T cell receptor beta chains were read from a single sample in a study of identical twins. One entry per CDR3 protein results from TCRdb running MiXCR on the 5' RACE reads. The sample holds 550,000 to 800,000 distinct CDR3 sequences, 7.1% seen once. These data also featured in a second study, about yellow fever vaccine responses in identical twins.

What was sequenced was PBMCs. The receptors here all came from a woman under 30 in good health. Both conserved end residues are part of each CDR3. D genes are given only for firm matches. Clone size is not always given. Where it is, it says once, few, many or a class for expanded clones.

j_call clone_size d_call v_call cdr3_nt cdr3_aa
TRBJ2-1 - TRBD1 TRBV20-1 TGCAGTGCGATCTGGACAGGGGCCCTCACCATCTACAATGAGCAGTTCTTC CSAIWTGALTIYNEQFF
TRBJ2-7 few TRBD1 TRBV20-1 TGCAGTGCTAGGCCACAGGGGACAGGGACGTACGAGCAGTACTTC CSARPQGTGTYEQYF
TRBJ2-6 - - TRBV28 TGTGCCAGCAGTTTATGGTTGACTGGGGCCAACGTCCTGACTTTC CASSLWLTGANVLTF
TRBJ2-5 few - TRBV12-3/TRBV12-4 TGTGCCAGCAGTTTTGGGCAGGGTAAAGAGACCCAGTACTTC CASSFGQGKETQYF
TRBJ1-1 - TRBD1 TRBV29-1 TGCAGCGTATCTGCCGACAGGGGTAACACTGAAGCTTTCTTT CSVSADRGNTEAFF
TRBJ2-1 - TRBD2 TRBV5-1 TGCGCCAGCAGCTTGGCGGCTAGCGGGAGTATAGGCAATGAGCAGTTCTTC CASSLAASGSIGNEQFF
TRBJ1-2 - - TRBV5-1 TGCGCCAGCAGCTTGAGCAGATGGGACTATGGCTACACCTTC CASSLSRWDYGYTF
TRBJ2-1 - - TRBV9 TGTGCCAGCAGCGTAGCGGCCGGGACTTTTCCGAGCTCCTACAATGAGCAGTTCTTC CASSVAAGTFPSSYNEQFF
TRBJ2-7 few - TRBV10-3 TGTGCCATCAGTGAGGGGGGAGGTTACTTGGAGCAGTACTTC CAISEGGGYLEQYF
TRBJ2-5 few - TRBV4-1 TGCGCCAGCAGCTTCCAACAACGCCCAGGGCAAGAGACCCAGTACTTC CASSFQQRPGQETQYF
TRBJ2-7 - TRBD2 TRBV7-2 TGTGCCAGCACCCTTAGCGCTAGCGGGAGGGCATCCTCCTACGAGCAGTACTTC CASTLSASGRASSYEQYF
TRBJ2-1 - TRBD2 TRBV3-1 TGTGCCAGCAGTCTTAGCGGGGGGGTTGGCAATGAGCAGTTCTTC CASSLSGGVGNEQFF
TRBJ2-1 many - TRBV4-1 TGCGCCAGCAGCCAAGATGCTCTAACCCCCGCCCCTTATGAGCAGTTCTTC CASSQDALTPAPYEQFF
TRBJ1-6 - - TRBV6-1 TGTGCCAGCAGGACAGAAAATAATTCACCCCTCCACTTT CASRTENNSPLHF
TRBJ1-2 - TRBD1 TRBV5-1 TGCGCCAGCAGCTTCGGGGGACAGGGGAGGAATGGCTACACCTTC CASSFGGQGRNGYTF
TRBJ2-5 many - TRBV6-5 TGTGCCAGCAGTTACGGCGGGGAGACCCAGTACTTC CASSYGGETQYF
TRBJ2-3 - TRBD2 TRBV9 TGTGCCAGCAGCGTACCGGGACTAGCGGGCACAGATACGCAGTATTTT CASSVPGLAGTDTQYF
TRBJ1-1 many - TRBV3-1 TGTGCCAGCAGCCTTCCGGGGGCCTCCAGCGCTGAAGCTTTCTTT CASSLPGASSAEAFF
TRBJ2-7 few - TRBV3-1 TGTGCCAGCAGCCCAGGGAAGGGGTGGTACGAGCAGTACTTC CASSPGKGWYEQYF
TRBJ2-1 - - TRBV5-1 TGCGCCAGCAGTCCAGCAACAAATGAGCAGTTCTTC CASSPATNEQFF
TRBJ2-3 few - TRBV12-3/TRBV12-4 TGTGCCAGCAGTTTGGGACTTCAGGGGAGCACAGATACGCAGTATTTT CASSLGLQGSTDTQYF
TRBJ2-7 - TRBD2 TRBV6-5 TGTGCCAGCAGTTACGGGGGAGGGCTCCTTGACTACGAGCAGTACTTC CASSYGGGLLDYEQYF
TRBJ1-1 - - TRBV3-1 TGTGCCAGCAGCCAAGTTCGAAAGGCAGGGAGCACTGAAGCTTTCTTT CASSQVRKAGSTEAFF
TRBJ1-1 many - TRBV29-1 TGCAGCGTTGAAGTGAGGGGAACTGAAGCTTTCTTT CSVEVRGTEAFF
TRBJ2-4 - - TRBV2 TGTGCCAGCAGTACGGACAGCGGTTTTCAGTACTTC CASSTDSGFQYF
TRBJ2-2 few TRBD2 TRBV20-1 TGCAGTGCTTCTCATAGCGGGATGAACACCGGGGAGCTGTTTTTT CSASHSGMNTGELFF
TRBJ2-5 few - TRBV4-1 TGCGCCAGCAGCCAAGAGACAACTACCAGGGGGACCCAGTACTTC CASSQETTTRGTQYF
TRBJ1-1 few - TRBV20-1 TGCAGTGCTAATCCGGGACAAATGAACACTGAAGCTTTCTTT CSANPGQMNTEAFF
TRBJ2-5 few TRBD2 TRBV20-1 TGCAGTGCAGGGACTAGCGGGAGAGGAGAGACCCAGTACTTC CSAGTSGRGETQYF
TRBJ2-2 - TRBD1 TRBV7-9 TGTGCCAGCAGCTTAACTCGGAGACAGGGAGTCGCCGGGGAGCTGTTTTTT CASSLTRRQGVAGELFF
TRBJ1-5 few TRBD1 TRBV29-1 TGCAGCGTTACGGACAGGGTCGATCAGCCCCAGCATTTT CSVTDRVDQPQHF
TRBJ2-1 many - TRBV4-1 TGCGCCAGCAGCCAAGACACCCCCAATCAGCAGTTCTTC CASSQDTPNQQFF
TRBJ2-7 many - TRBV29-1 TGCAGCGTTGAAGGAGCCACCTACGAGCAGTACTTC CSVEGATYEQYF
TRBJ1-5 - TRBD1 TRBV2 TGTGCCAGCAGTGAAGGGCAGGGGGCTCAGCCCCAGCATTTT CASSEGQGAQPQHF
TRBJ1-2 many - TRBV5-1 TGCGCCAGCAGCCCGGGACCCGATTCAGGTGGCTATGGCTACACCTTC CASSPGPDSGGYGYTF
TRBJ2-7 - - TRBV5-1 TGCGCCAGCAGCCTCCGCGGCCCCGGAAGGGCCTACGAGCAGTACTTC CASSLRGPGRAYEQYF
TRBJ2-7 many - TRBV5-1 TGCGCCAGCAGCCCAGGTGCTGGGCCTTACGAGCAGTACTTC CASSPGAGPYEQYF
TRBJ2-3 - - TRBV12-3/TRBV12-4 TGTGCCAGCAGCCCGGCGGGGCCGCAGTATTTT CASSPAGPQYF
TRBJ1-5 many TRBD1 TRBV2 TGTGCCAGCAGTGAGGGGACAGATAGTAATCAGCCCCAGCATTTT CASSEGTDSNQPQHF
TRBJ2-2 few - TRBV27 TGTGCCAGCAGTCTGGACGTCTCCGGGGAGCTGTTTTTT CASSLDVSGELFF
TRBJ2-3 - TRBD1 TRBV11-2 TGTGCCAGCAGCCTAGGGGGCCTATGGCACACAGATACGCAGTATTTT CASSLGGLWHTDTQYF
TRBJ2-3 - TRBD2 TRBV7-2 TGTGCCAGCAGCCGCTTAGACCTAGCGGCGACGCAGTATTTT CASSRLDLAATQYF
TRBJ2-1 many - TRBV12-3/TRBV12-4 TGTGCCAGCCGATGGGACATTTACAATGAGCAGTTCTTC CASRWDIYNEQFF